This T cell receptor (beta chain) was recovered during a study of HIV-infected patients and healthy controls. No cell fractionation was done, so the repertoire covers all unsorted peripheral blood T cells. People with immunomodulatory therapy, recent vaccination or treatment interruptions were not enrolled. Study outcomes and limitations: Size-matching overweighted rare events from HIV-infected data when comparing patients with controls.

The CDR3 runs to 14 residues. Germline assignment: CDR1 SGDLS and CDR2 YYNGEE. Deletions cut 5 bases from V and 2 bases from J, with 14 bases between. Alpha and beta constant-region primers primed reverse transcription of 400 to 500 ng RNA. Separate chain-specific third strand synthesis with multiplexing indices produced the alpha and beta libraries. MiXCR was run by TCRdb on the 5' RACE reads, yielding one entry per CDR3 protein. The sample includes about 4,200 distinct CDR3 sequences, less than 15% seen only once; the top ten take about 15%. This clonotype is labeled medium-sized. Its antigen is as yet unknown.

The sequence derives from an adult with HIV infection. This rearrangement joins TRBV9 to TRBJ2-7; D is perhaps TRBD2 (6 bases). This sample comprised blood, obtained before antiretroviral therapy. CDR3 bases: TGTGCCAGCAGTCGTACTAGCTCCCCCTACGAGCAGTACTTC. As protein: CASSRTSSPYEQYF. The full variable domain, in which reference TRBV9 and TRBJ2-7 provide the parts outside the CDR3, is DSGVTQTPKHLITATGQRVTLRCSPRSGDLSVYWYQQSLDQGLQFLIQYYNGEERAKGNILERFSAQQFPDLHSELNLSSLELGDSALYFCASSRTSSPYEQYFGPGTRLTVT.